This T cell receptor beta chain comes out of a study of blood T cell repertoires in COVID-19 (TCRdb year 2020). The study in broad terms: Samples from collaborators originated in the United States, Italy and Spain and spanned both the acute and convalescent phases of COVID-19. The prospective study material was composed of cDNA or gDNA derived from T cells, B-cell-depleted T cells, or PBMCs. Deeply sampled blood TCRbeta repertoires from subjects exposed to, actively infected with, or recovered from COVID-19 were included in the dataset. The repertoires were released in a freely available public database meant as a resource for research on the immune response to SARS-CoV-2. Samples came from the ongoing ImmuneRACE study (first 160 participants) plus 1,254 subjects from 6 global collaborators. Sample metadata almost always included a de-identified subject ID, COVID-19 status, age in years and sex. Where available, HLA class I and class II types were taken from metadata supplied by the sample provider and were not determined by assay-based typing.

Samples from volunteer blood donors who had recovered from COVID-19 were contributed by a second Seattle source. The collaborating institutions used their own protocols to collect whole blood in K2EDTA tubes. For TCRbeta analysis, collaborators shipped samples in one of three forms: frozen whole blood, isolated PBMCs, or DNA extracted from either of those sample types. The sample holds many counts of this clone. The specificity of this receptor is unknown. The input lacks base qualities; no much larger clone sits a single base away. As encoded in the germline V gene, CDR1 is SNHLY while CDR2 is FYNNEI. V gives up 3 bases and J gives up 3 bases, and the segment between their germline ends measures 11 bases. The cysteine opens and the phenylalanine closes a CDR3 of 14 amino acids. Here the CDR3 DNA is all that survives: 42 bases in frame from base 1. The full study reports these points: How much clinical and demographic metadata was included differed by source and by participant, and the metadata was provided uncurated.

The immunoSEQ Assay, a bias-controlled multiplex PCR, was used to amplify TCRbeta CDR3 regions from genomic DNA. The source study handled its data this way. Within the assay, amplification of reference gene primers was used to estimate how many nucleated cells each sample contained. To quantify the absolute abundance of each unique TCRbeta CDR3 rearrangement, sequence reads were collapsed and filtered. For each sample, productive Simpson clonality was calculated by taking the square root of Simpson's diversity index across productive rearrangements. TCRdb carries this immuneACCESS record with in-frame sequences only. Its versions omit some clonotypes, under half of them owing to an unresolved V gene in the studies checked, with the rest unexplained. Clonal size and the V and J genes are those of that table, whereas D and trimming came from the DNA. In this sample the table shows under 300,000 clones, roughly 84% of which occur a single time. Together, the top ten hold more than 1.5% of the sample.

Sequenced: peripheral blood. The receptor comes from a woman in her 40s who had recovered from COVID-19. Recombination joined TRBV2 with TRBJ1-1; TRBD1 is perhaps the D gene, given 5 matching bases. The CDR3: CASSEMGGDTEAFF. In nucleotides, the sequence is TGTGCCAGCAGTGAGATGGGAGGGGACACTGAAGCTTTCTTT.